This TCR beta chain was found in a study of technical replicates of blood from a handful of donors. V dropped 1 base and J dropped 7; count of bases not matched to a gene: 2. Looked up from germline, CDR1 is SGDLS and CDR2 is YYNGEE. The CDR3 sequence is 13 residues long. This clone was seen once. This table comes from immunoSEQ multiplex PCR, and its TCRdb copy is limited to in-frame clones, with some not included. The sample holds tens of thousands of clones, approximately 95% seen once. Sequenced material: PBMCs. This clonotype was sampled from a human donor in good health. Some clones in this sample may be carry-over from other donors' samples. The chain employs TRBV9 and TRBJ2-1; 7 positions agree with TRBD2. DNA of the CDR3: TGTGCCAGCAGCGTAAGACTAGCAAATGAGCAGTTCTTC. It specifies CASSVRLANEQFF.